This T cell receptor beta chain stems from a study of shared clonotypes between healthy human individuals. Background on the study: Donors had three CD4 naive, three CD4 memory, two CD8 naive and one CD8 memory plate apiece. Points from the study as a whole: Naive subsets generally had larger estimated richness than memory subsets.

The naive CD8 fraction comprised CD45RO-negative cells positively selected for CCR7 and excluded terminally differentiated effector memory CD45RA+ cells. V was clipped by 0 bases and J by 3 bases, with 15 bases between them. CDR3 length: 17 amino acids. The germline V gene has CDR1 MGHRA and CDR2 YSYEKL. Per the original methods: Junction-only sequences produced by ImmunoSEQ had no quality scores, so filtering differed. Generated by immunoSEQ multiplex PCR, the TCRdb table keeps only in-frame clones and is missing some. V, J and clone size are taken as reported in that table, and D and trimming were inferred from the DNA itself. The sample carries about 2.2 million clones, 90% to 95% recorded once. As to this clone: Antigen: not known.

This chain links TRBV4-1 with TRBJ1-5; D may be TRBD1 (5 bases). Sequencing used naive CD8+ T cells from PBMCs. The TCR originated in a man aged 18 to 30 in good health. Some clones in this sample may be carry-over from other donors' samples. CDR3 in DNA: TGCGCCAGCAGCCAAGAGGGAGGCCGACAGTACAATCAGCCCCAGCATTTT. This sequence encodes CASSQEGGRQYNQPQHF.